This TCR beta chain was recorded in a study of identifying expanded T cells in peripheral blood. The data were produced by immunoSEQ multiplex PCR, yet TCRdb's version contains in-frame clones alone and is incomplete. The sample has under 90,000 clones, roughly 90% seen once; the top ten hold approximately 3%. V lost 6 bases, J lost 0 bases, and 7 bases stayed unmatched. CDR1 is MRHNA and CDR2 is SNTAGT in the germline V gene. The CDR3 sequence is 15 residues long. The chain joins TRBV6-4 to TRBJ1-2, with TRBD1 matching 7 bases. Sequencing was carried out using blood. This receptor was obtained from a person aged 18-70 years in good health. CDR3 DNA sequence: TGTGCCAGCAGCCCTAACAGGGGAGCTAACTATGGCTACACCTTC. Translation gives CASSPNRGANYGYTF.